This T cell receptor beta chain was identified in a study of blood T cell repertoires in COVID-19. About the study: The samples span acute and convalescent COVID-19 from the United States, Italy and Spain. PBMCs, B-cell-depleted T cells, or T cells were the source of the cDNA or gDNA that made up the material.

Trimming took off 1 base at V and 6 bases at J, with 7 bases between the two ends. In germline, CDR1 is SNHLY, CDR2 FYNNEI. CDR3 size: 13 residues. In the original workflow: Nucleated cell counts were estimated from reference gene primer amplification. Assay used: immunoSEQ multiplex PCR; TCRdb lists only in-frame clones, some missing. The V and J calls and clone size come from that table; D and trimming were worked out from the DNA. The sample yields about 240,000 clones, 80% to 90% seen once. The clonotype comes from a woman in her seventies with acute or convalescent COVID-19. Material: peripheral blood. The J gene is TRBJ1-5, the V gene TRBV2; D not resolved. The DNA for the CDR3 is TGTGCCAGCAGTGAAGACCGCGTTCAGCCCCAGCATTTT. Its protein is CASSEDRVQPQHF.